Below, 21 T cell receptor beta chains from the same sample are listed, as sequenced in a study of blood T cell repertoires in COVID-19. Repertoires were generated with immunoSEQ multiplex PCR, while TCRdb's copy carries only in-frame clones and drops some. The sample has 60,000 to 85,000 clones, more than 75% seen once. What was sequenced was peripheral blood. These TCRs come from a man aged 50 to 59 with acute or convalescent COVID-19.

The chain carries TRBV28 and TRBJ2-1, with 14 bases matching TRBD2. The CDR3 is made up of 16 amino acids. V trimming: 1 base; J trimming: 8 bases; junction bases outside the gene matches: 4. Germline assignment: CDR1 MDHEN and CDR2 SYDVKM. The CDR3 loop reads CASSLSGTSGGDEQFF. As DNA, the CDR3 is TGTGCCAGCAGTTTATCGGGGACTAGCGGGGGTGATGAGCAGTTCTTC.

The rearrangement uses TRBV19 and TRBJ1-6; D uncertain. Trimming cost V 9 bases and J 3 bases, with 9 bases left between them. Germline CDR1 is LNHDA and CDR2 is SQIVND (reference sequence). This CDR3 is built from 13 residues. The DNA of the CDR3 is TGTGCCAGCAGCCGGGACTATAATTCACCCCTCCACTTT. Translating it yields CASSRDYNSPLHF.

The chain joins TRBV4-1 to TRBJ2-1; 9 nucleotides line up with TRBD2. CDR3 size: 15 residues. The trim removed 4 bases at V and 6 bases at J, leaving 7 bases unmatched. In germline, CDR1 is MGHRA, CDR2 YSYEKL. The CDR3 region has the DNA TGCGCCAGCAGCCCCAGACTAGCGGAAAGCAATGAGCAGTTCTTC. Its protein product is CASSPRLAESNEQFF.

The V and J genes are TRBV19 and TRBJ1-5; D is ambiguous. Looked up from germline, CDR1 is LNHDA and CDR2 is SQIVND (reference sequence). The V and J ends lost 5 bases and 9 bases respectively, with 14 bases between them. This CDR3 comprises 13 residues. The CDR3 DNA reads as TGTGCCAGTAGTGGCGTCGAGAGAGGGCCCCAGCATTTT. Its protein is CASSGVERGPQHF.

CDR3 region: CASSLRPLGQGLSYEQYV. CDR3 coding DNA: TGTGCCAGCAGTCTTCGACCCCTCGGACAGGGTTTATCCTACGAGCAGTACGTC. The chain couples TRBV6-6 to TRBJ2-7; 8 nucleotides agree with TRBD1. With V trimmed by 5 bases and J by 1 base, 16 bases remained unmatched. CDR3 length: 18 residues. CDR1 MNHNY and CDR2 SVGAGI come from the germline V gene (reference sequence).

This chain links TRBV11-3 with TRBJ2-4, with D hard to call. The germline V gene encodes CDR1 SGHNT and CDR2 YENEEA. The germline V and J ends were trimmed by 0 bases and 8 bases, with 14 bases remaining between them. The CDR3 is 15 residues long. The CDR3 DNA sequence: TGTGCCAGCAGCTTAGATGTTAGGCCCGAGGACATTCAGTACTTC. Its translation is CASSLDVRPEDIQYF.

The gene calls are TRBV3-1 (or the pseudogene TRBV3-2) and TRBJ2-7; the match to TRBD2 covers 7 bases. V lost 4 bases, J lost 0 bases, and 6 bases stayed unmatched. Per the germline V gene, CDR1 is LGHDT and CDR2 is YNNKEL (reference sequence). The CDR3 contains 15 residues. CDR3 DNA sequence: TGTGCCAGCAGCCCCTTAGCGGGCCTCTCCTACGAGCAGTACTTC. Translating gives CASSPLAGLSYEQYF.

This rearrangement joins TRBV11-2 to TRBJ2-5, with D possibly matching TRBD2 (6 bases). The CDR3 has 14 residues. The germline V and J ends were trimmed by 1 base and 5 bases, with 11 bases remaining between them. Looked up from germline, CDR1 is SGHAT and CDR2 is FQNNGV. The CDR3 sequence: CASSLGGGWETQYF. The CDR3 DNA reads TGTGCCAGCAGCTTAGGGGGAGGTTGGGAGACCCAGTACTTC.

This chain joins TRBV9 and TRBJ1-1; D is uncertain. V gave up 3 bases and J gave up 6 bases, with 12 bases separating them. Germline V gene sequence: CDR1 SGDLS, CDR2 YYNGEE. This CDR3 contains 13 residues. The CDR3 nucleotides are TGTGCCAGCAGCGCTCAAGGAGGCGCTGAAGCTTTCTTT. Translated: CASSAQGGAEAFF.

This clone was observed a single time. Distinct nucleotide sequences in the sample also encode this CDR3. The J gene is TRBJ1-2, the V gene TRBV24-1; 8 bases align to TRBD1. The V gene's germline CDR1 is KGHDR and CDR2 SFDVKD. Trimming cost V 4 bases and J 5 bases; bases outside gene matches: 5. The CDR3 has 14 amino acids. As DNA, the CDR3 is TGTGCCACCAGTGACTCGGACAGGGTTTATGGCTACACCTTC. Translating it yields CATSDSDRVYGYTF.

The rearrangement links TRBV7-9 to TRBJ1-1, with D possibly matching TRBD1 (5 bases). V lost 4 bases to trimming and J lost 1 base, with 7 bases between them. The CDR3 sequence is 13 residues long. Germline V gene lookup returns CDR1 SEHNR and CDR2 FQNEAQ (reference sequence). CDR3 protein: CASSSDRNTEAFF. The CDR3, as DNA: TGTGCCAGCAGCTCCGACAGGAACACTGAAGCTTTCTTT.

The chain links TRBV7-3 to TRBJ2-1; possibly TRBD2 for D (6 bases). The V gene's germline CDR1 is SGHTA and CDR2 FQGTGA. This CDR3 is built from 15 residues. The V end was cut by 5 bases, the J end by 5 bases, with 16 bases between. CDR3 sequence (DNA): TGTGCCAGCAGCAGGCGACTAGTCGAGAACAATGAGCAGTTCTTC. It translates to CASSRRLVENNEQFF.

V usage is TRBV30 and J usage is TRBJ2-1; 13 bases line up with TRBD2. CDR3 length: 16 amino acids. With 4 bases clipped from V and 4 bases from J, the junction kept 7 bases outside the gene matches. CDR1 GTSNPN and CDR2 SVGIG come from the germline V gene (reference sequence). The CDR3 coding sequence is TGTGCCTGGACAGGACTAGCGGGAGACCATTACAATGAGCAGTTCTTC. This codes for CAWTGLAGDHYNEQFF.

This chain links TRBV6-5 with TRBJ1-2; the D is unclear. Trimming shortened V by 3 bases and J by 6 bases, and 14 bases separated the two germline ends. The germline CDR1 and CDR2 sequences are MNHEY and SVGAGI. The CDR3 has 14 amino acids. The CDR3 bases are TGTGCCAGCAGTTATGGGCAAGGCTCGGATGGCTACACCTTC. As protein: CASSYGQGSDGYTF.

CDR3 coding DNA: TGTGCCAGCAGCCCCGGTCCCCCTTTCTACGAGCAGTACGTC. Protein sequence: CASSPGPPFYEQYV. V usage is TRBV7-2 and J usage is TRBJ2-7; D is ambiguous. V was clipped by 5 bases and J by 3 bases, with 14 bases between them. Germline values: CDR1 SGHTA, CDR2 FQGNSA. The CDR3 loop spans 14 amino acids.

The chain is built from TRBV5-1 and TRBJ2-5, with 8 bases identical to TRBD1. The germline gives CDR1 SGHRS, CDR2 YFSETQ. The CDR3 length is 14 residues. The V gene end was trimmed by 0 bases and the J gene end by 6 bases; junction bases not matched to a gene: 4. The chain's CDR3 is CASSLGQGWQTQYF. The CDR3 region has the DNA TGCGCCAGCAGCTTGGGACAGGGGTGGCAGACCCAGTACTTC.

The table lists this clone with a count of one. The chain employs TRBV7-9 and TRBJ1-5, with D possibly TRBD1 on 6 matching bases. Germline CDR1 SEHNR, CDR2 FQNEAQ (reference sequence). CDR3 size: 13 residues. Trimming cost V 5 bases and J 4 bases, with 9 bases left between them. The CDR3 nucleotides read TGTGCCAGCAGCCGACAGGAAAATCAGCCCCAGCATTTT. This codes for CASSRQENQPQHF.

In DNA, the CDR3 is TGCGCCAGCAGCCAAGATCGGGAACTAGGGTCCCGTACGCAGTATTTT. This sequence encodes CASSQDRELGSRTQYF. This chain joins TRBV4-3 and TRBJ2-3; D is perhaps TRBD2 (5 bases). This CDR3 contains 16 residues. V dropped 0 bases and J dropped 8 bases, with 18 bases sitting between them. CDR1 LGHNA and CDR2 YSLEER come from the germline V gene.

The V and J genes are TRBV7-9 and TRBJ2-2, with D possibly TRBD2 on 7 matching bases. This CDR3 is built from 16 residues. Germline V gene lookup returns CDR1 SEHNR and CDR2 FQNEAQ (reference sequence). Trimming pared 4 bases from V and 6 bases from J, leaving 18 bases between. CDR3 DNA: TGTGCCAGCAGCTCTAAAGGGGGACTACAAGCCGGGGAGCTGTTTTTT. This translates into CASSSKGGLQAGELFF.

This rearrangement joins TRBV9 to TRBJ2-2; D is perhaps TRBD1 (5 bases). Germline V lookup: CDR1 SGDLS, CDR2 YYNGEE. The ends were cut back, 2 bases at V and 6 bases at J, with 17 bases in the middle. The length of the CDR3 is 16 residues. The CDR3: CASSVLGREGAGELFF. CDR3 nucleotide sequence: TGTGCCAGCAGCGTTCTGGGCAGGGAAGGTGCCGGGGAGCTGTTTTTT.

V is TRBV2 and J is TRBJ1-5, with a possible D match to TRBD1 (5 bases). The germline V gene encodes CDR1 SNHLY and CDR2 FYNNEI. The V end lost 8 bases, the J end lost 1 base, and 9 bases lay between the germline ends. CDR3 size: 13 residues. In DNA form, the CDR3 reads TGTGCCAGCTTGTGGGGCAGCAATCAGCCCCAGCATTTT. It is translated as CASLWGSNQPQHF. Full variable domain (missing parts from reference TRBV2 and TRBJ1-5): EPEVTQTPSHQVTQMGQEVILRCVPISNHLYFYWYRQILGQKVEFLVSFYNNEISEKSEIFDDQFSVERPDGSNFTLKIRSTKLEDSAMYFCASLWGSNQPQHFGDGTRLSIL.